The 29 T cell receptor beta chains below come from one sample, sequenced in a study of shared clonotypes between healthy human individuals. Naivety among CD8 cells was defined by CD45RO negativity and positive CCR7 selection, thereby excluding terminally differentiated effector memory CD45RA+ cells. Using immunoSEQ multiplex PCR, the repertoire was profiled, and TCRdb retains in-frame clones only, with some absent. The sample has about 2 million clones; roughly 94% are singletons. The sequencing sample was made of naive CD8+ T cells sorted from blood. All receptors come from a man between 18 and 29 years old in good health.

In this sample, this clone turned up a few times. This chain links TRBV19 with TRBJ1-2, with D possibly being TRBD1 (6 bases). The length of the CDR3 is 15 residues. Germline V gives CDR1 LNHDA, CDR2 SQIVND (reference sequence). V lost 6 bases and J 3 bases, leaving 17 bases between the germline ends. CDR3 residues: CASSQAGASHYGYTF. DNA of the CDR3: TGTGCCAGTAGCCAGGCAGGGGCCAGCCACTATGGCTACACCTTC.

V gene TRBV9 combines with J gene TRBJ1-2, with a tentative D call TRBD1 (6 bases). This CDR3 has 14 residues. V was pared by 1 base and J by 4 bases, with 11 bases between. The germline CDR1 and CDR2 sequences are SGDLS and YYNGEE. The CDR3 is CASSVWGAGYGYTF. CDR3 nucleotides: TGTGCCAGCAGCGTATGGGGGGCGGGCTATGGCTACACCTTC.

This chain links TRBV10-2 with TRBJ2-7; D is unclear. The V gene lost 3 bases and the J gene lost 1 base, with 7 bases spanning the gap. CDR1 is WSHSY and CDR2 is SAAADI in the germline V gene. CDR3 size: 13 residues. The CDR3 here is CASSDDGSYEQYF. CDR3 in DNA: TGCGCCAGCAGTGACGACGGTTCCTACGAGCAGTACTTC.

Comments on this clone: Different DNA sequences within this sample yield the same CDR3. The V call is TRBV4-1, the J call TRBJ2-2; 12 nucleotides agree with TRBD2. V shed 3 bases and J 4 bases; nucleotides not matched to a gene: 0. This CDR3 contains 15 residues. Germline values: CDR1 MGHRA, CDR2 YSYEKL. CDR3 residues: CASSQGLAGTGELFF. The CDR3 DNA reads as TGCGCCAGCAGCCAGGGACTAGCGGGCACCGGGGAGCTGTTTTTT.

This clone was observed once. The chain combines TRBV9 with TRBJ2-1; D call uncertain. Germline V gene sequence: CDR1 SGDLS, CDR2 YYNGEE. This CDR3 spans 17 amino acids. The V and J ends lost 0 bases and 2 bases respectively, with 15 bases between them. The CDR3 loop is CASSVEATATPYNEQFF. The CDR3 DNA reads as TGTGCCAGCAGCGTAGAAGCGACCGCGACCCCCTACAATGAGCAGTTCTTC.

The gene calls are TRBV7-2 and TRBJ2-7, with 9 bases matching TRBD2. The CDR3 sequence is 17 residues long. CDR1 and CDR2 (germline): SGHTA, FQGNSA. The V segment lost 0 bases and the J segment 4 bases; nucleotides outside the gene matches: 10. CDR3 sequence: CASSLALLAGSTYEQYF. The CDR3 coding sequence is TGTGCCAGCAGCTTAGCGCTCCTAGCGGGATCAACGTACGAGCAGTACTTC.

The chain carries TRBV27 and TRBJ1-6; 11 bases agree with TRBD1. Trimming took 5 bases from V and 6 from J; bases not matched to a gene: 3. The CDR3 totals 15 residues. Germline CDR1 and CDR2: MNHEY and SMNVEV (reference sequence). The CDR3: CASSPDRGLNSPLHF. CDR3 sequence (DNA): TGTGCCAGCAGTCCGGACAGGGGGCTTAATTCACCCCTCCACTTT.

The chain couples TRBV4-1 to TRBJ2-7, with D hard to call. Germline values: CDR1 MGHRA, CDR2 YSYEKL. The length of the CDR3 is 16 residues. The germline V and J ends were trimmed by 0 bases and 0 bases, with 12 bases remaining between them. The CDR3 DNA is TGCGCCAGCAGCCAAGATCCGGCTGGCGACTCCTACGAGCAGTACTTC. Amino acids: CASSQDPAGDSYEQYF.

The V call is TRBV30, the J call TRBJ2-7, with D perhaps being TRBD1 or TRBD2 (6 bases each). The CDR3 runs to 14 residues. V gave up 2 bases and J gave up 2 bases, with 13 bases separating them. In germline, CDR1 is GTSNPN, CDR2 SVGIG (reference sequence). The CDR3 DNA sequence: TGTGCCTGGAGTTGGGAGGACAGCCCCTACGAGCAGTACTTC. It is translated as CAWSWEDSPYEQYF.

This chain uses TRBV9 with TRBJ2-2; 9 bases fit TRBD2. Germline loops: CDR1 SGDLS, CDR2 YYNGEE. V gave up 0 bases and J gave up 1 base; unmatched junction bases: 1. The CDR3 runs to 16 residues. CDR3 DNA: TGTGCCAGCAGCGTAGGGACTAGCGAGAACACCGGGGAGCTGTTTTTT. Protein sequence: CASSVGTSENTGELFF.

The chain has TRBV12-1 and TRBJ1-1. TRBV12-1 is shown as a pseudogene. The CDR3 has 14 amino acids. The CDR3 is CASSFDGGWTEAFF. In DNA form, the CDR3 reads TGTGCCAGCAGCTTTGATGGGGGGTGGACTGAAGCTTTCTTT.

Of note for this clone: The same CDR3 is also encoded by other DNA sequences in this sample. V gene TRBV7-9 combines with J gene TRBJ2-7; TRBD1 agrees at 7 bases. J was trimmed by 3 bases and V by 6 bases; bases with no gene match: 5. CDR3 length: 13 amino acids. Germline CDR1 and CDR2: SEHNR and FQNEAQ (reference sequence). CDR3 nucleotide sequence: TGTGCCAGCAGTCCCGGGACAGACTACGAGCAGTACTTC. This codes for CASSPGTDYEQYF.

The chain carries TRBV19 and TRBJ2-1, with D maybe TRBD2 (6 bases). The germline V gene has CDR1 LNHDA and CDR2 SQIVND (reference sequence). The ends were cut back, 5 bases at V and 2 bases at J, with 19 bases in the middle. The CDR3 has 17 residues. CDR3 nucleotides: TGTGCCAGTAGTTCAACCGAGGCTAGCGTAGCCTACAATGAGCAGTTCTTC. Residues: CASSSTEASVAYNEQFF. The variable domain in full, completed from reference TRBV19 and TRBJ2-1, reads DGGITQSPKYLFRKEGQNVTLSCEQNLNHDAMYWYRQDPGQGLRLIYYSQIVNDFQKGDIAEGYSVSREKKESFPLTVTSAQKNPTAFYLCASSSTEASVAYNEQFFGPGTRLTVL.

This chain's CDR3 is CASSPQGISYEQYF. The CDR3 DNA sequence: TGCGCCAGCAGCCCTCAGGGGATCTCCTACGAGCAGTACTTC. The rearrangement joins TRBV4-1 to TRBJ2-7; D is perhaps TRBD1 (6 bases). Germline V lookup: CDR1 MGHRA, CDR2 YSYEKL. V was shortened by 4 bases and J by 0 bases, with 10 bases between the two germline ends. There are 14 residues in the CDR3.

V usage is TRBV7-6 and J usage is TRBJ2-5, with D possibly TRBD2 on 6 matching bases. The CDR3 is 16 amino acids. Deletions cut 6 bases from V and 2 bases from J, with 19 bases between. The germline V gene has CDR1 SGHVS and CDR2 FNYEAQ. CDR3 in amino acids: CASRSEAGLIQETQYF. CDR3 in DNA: TGTGCCAGCAGATCAGAGGCGGGGCTCATTCAAGAGACCCAGTACTTC. The variable domain in full, completed from reference TRBV7-6 and TRBJ2-5, reads GAGVSQSPRYKVTKRGQDVALRCDPISGHVSLYWYRQALGQGPEFLTYFNYEAQQDKSGLPNDRFSAERPEGSISTLTIQRTEQRDSAMYRCASRSEAGLIQETQYFGPGTRLLVL.

Concerning this clone: This specimen includes other DNA sequences encoding the same CDR3. The chain employs TRBV5-6 and TRBJ1-5; the D is unclear. This CDR3 is built from 13 residues. Trimming cost V 2 bases and J 2 bases, with 5 bases left between them. Germline values: CDR1 SGHDT, CDR2 YYEEEE. CDR3 residues: CASSLVGNQPQHF. CDR3 coding DNA: TGTGCCAGCAGCTTAGTTGGCAATCAGCCCCAGCATTTT.

The chain employs TRBV2 and TRBJ1-2, with D perhaps TRBD1 (6 bases). The CDR3 is 16 residues long. Germline V CDR1 and CDR2: SNHLY, FYNNEI. V was shortened by 0 bases and J by 4 bases, with 15 bases between the two germline ends. The CDR3 spells CASSEAGPRGGYGYTF. DNA for the CDR3: TGTGCCAGCAGTGAAGCCGGACCCAGGGGTGGCTATGGCTACACCTTC.

CDR3 DNA: TGTGCCAGCAGCTTTGGGACAGGGATCAACGAGCAGTACTTC. This gives the protein CASSFGTGINEQYF. V is TRBV5-6 and J is TRBJ2-7; 9 bases align to TRBD1. Trimming at V came to 2 bases and at J to 5 bases, leaving 5 bases not matched to a gene. The length of the CDR3 is 14 residues. Germline V gene data show CDR1 as SGHDT and CDR2 as YYEEEE.

As regards this clone: This same CDR3 is encoded by further DNA sequences in the sample. The genes are TRBV6-5 and TRBJ2-5, with D perhaps given as TRBD1 or TRBD2 (5 bases each). Per the germline V gene, CDR1 is MNHEY and CDR2 is SVGAGI. This CDR3 contains 14 residues. V was shortened by 2 bases and J by 0 bases, with 7 bases between the two germline ends. CDR3: CASSYRGDQETQYF. Written as DNA, the CDR3 is TGTGCCAGCAGTTACCGAGGGGACCAAGAGACCCAGTACTTC.

The chain has TRBV29-1 and TRBJ2-2, with TRBD2 identical over 10 bases. CDR1 SQVTM and CDR2 ANQGSEA come from the germline V gene. The CDR3 loop spans 14 amino acids. The ends lost 5 bases at V and 6 bases at J; junction bases unmatched: 6. Here the CDR3 DNA reads TGCAGCGTTTATAAGCGGGAGGGCCCCGGGGAGCTGTTTTTT. Amino acids: CSVYKREGPGELFF.

The V gene is TRBV5-1, the J gene TRBJ1-2; no definite D call. Trimming took off 2 bases at V and 2 bases at J, with 10 bases between the two ends. Germline values: CDR1 SGHRS, CDR2 YFSETQ. This CDR3 has 14 amino acids. CDR3 DNA sequence: TGCGCCAGCAGCTTAGGAAACAGCAACTATGGCTACACCTTC. This sequence encodes CASSLGNSNYGYTF. Full variable domain (outside the CDR3, taken from reference TRBV5-1 and TRBJ1-2): KAGVTQTPRYLIKTRGQQVTLSCSPISGHRSVSWYQQTPGQGLQFLFEYFSETQRNKGNFPGRFSGRQFSNSRSEMNVSTLELGDSALYLCASSLGNSNYGYTFGSGTRLTVV.

This clone came up once. The rearrangement uses TRBV7-9 and TRBJ1-2; maybe TRBD1 (5 bases). Germline CDR1 SEHNR, CDR2 FQNEAQ (reference sequence). V was pared by 4 bases and J by 3 bases, with 15 bases between. The CDR3 is 15 amino acids. CDR3 amino acids: CASSSSIVGDYGYTF. The CDR3 DNA follows: TGTGCCAGCAGCTCATCAATAGTGGGGGACTATGGCTACACCTTC.

The chain carries TRBV10-2 and TRBJ2-1, with 7 bases that match TRBD2. The V and J ends lost 2 bases and 3 bases, in that order; junction bases with no gene match: 7. The CDR3 contains 16 residues. Germline CDR1 is WSHSY and CDR2 is SAAADI. CDR3 in amino acids: CASSEHPGGNYNEQFF. CDR3 DNA: TGCGCCAGCAGTGAGCATCCCGGGGGGAACTACAATGAGCAGTTCTTC.

This chain joins TRBV30 and TRBJ2-2; 7 bases fit TRBD2. The germline gives CDR1 GTSNPN, CDR2 SVGIG (reference sequence). The J segment lost 6 bases and the V segment lost 0 bases, leaving 4 bases of the junction unmatched. The CDR3 is made up of 14 amino acids. CDR3 in amino acids: CAWSVSGTPGELFF. Here the CDR3 DNA reads TGTGCCTGGAGTGTGAGCGGGACCCCCGGGGAGCTGTTTTTT. Filled out from reference TRBV30 and TRBJ2-2, the complete variable domain reads SQTIHQWPATLVQPVGSPLSLECTVEGTSNPNLYWYRQAAGRGLQLLFYSVGIGQISSEVPQNLSASRPQDRQFILSSKKLLLSDSGFYLCAWSVSGTPGELFFGEGSRLTVL.

V and J are TRBV28 and TRBJ1-2; the match to TRBD1 covers 9 bases. CDR1 is MDHEN and CDR2 is SYDVKM in the germline V gene. With V trimmed by 0 bases and J by 8 bases, 7 bases remained unmatched. CDR3 size: 15 residues. This chain's CDR3 is CASSLWKTGGFGYTF. In DNA form, the CDR3 reads TGTGCCAGCAGTTTATGGAAGACAGGGGGTTTCGGCTACACCTTC.

The chain has TRBV7-2 and TRBJ1-1, with D hard to call. Germline CDR1 SGHTA, CDR2 FQGNSA. The CDR3 runs 14 residues. The V end was cut by 2 bases, the J end by 3 bases, with 10 bases between. In DNA form, the CDR3 reads TGTGCCAGCAGCTTAACGGGAGACTACACTGAAGCTTTCTTT. It translates to CASSLTGDYTEAFF.

This clone showed up just once. This chain links TRBV11-2 with TRBJ2-7; tentative D call: TRBD2 (5 bases). The CDR3 runs 14 residues. Germline V lookup: CDR1 SGHAT, CDR2 FQNNGV. Between the trimmed V and J ends, which lost 5 bases and 1 base, there was a span of 12 bases. CDR3: CASSPGLASYEQYF. The CDR3 nucleotides read TGTGCCAGCAGCCCCGGCCTAGCATCCTACGAGCAGTACTTC.

The chain joins TRBV28 to TRBJ2-5; D unclear. Trimming took off 5 bases at V and 2 bases at J, with 9 bases between the two ends. Germline V gene data show CDR1 as MDHEN and CDR2 as SYDVKM. CDR3 length equals 13 residues. The CDR3: CASSPPSQETQYF. The CDR3 DNA reads TGTGCCAGCAGTCCGCCCTCACAAGAGACCCAGTACTTC.

J is TRBJ2-3 and V is TRBV19, with D perhaps matching TRBD1 (6 bases). This CDR3 spans 15 amino acids. Looked up from germline, CDR1 is LNHDA and CDR2 is SQIVND (reference sequence). Trimming shortened V by 4 bases and J by 2 bases, and 13 bases separated the two germline ends. CDR3 nucleotides: TGTGCCAGTAGTACGAAGAGGGACAACACAGATACGCAGTATTTT. Residues: CASSTKRDNTDTQYF.